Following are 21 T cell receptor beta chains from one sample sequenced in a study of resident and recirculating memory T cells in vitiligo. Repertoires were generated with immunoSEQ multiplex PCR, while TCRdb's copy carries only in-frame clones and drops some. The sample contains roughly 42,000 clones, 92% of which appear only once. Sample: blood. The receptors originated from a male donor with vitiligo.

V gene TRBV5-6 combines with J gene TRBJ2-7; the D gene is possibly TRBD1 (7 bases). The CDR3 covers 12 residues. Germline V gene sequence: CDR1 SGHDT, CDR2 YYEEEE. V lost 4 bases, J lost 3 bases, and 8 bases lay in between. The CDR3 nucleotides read TGTGCCAGCAGCCAGGGGGGCTACGAGCAGTACTTC. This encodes CASSQGGYEQYF.

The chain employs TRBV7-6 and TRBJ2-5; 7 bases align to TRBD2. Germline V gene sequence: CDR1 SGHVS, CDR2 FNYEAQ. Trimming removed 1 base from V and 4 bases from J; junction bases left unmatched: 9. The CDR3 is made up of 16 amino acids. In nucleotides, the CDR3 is TGTGCCAGCAGCTTAGGGACTGCGGGGGAGGGAGAGACCCAGTACTTC. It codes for CASSLGTAGEGETQYF.

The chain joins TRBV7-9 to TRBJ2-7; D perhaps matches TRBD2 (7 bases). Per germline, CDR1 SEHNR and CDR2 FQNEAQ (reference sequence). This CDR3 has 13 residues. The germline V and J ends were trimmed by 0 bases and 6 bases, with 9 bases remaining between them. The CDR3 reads CASSLAGGPEQYF. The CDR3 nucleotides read TGTGCCAGCAGCTTAGCGGGGGGGCCCGAGCAGTACTTC.

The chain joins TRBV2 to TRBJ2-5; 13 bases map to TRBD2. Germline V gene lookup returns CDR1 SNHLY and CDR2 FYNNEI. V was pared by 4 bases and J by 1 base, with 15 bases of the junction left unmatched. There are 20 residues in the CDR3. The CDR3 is CASSAFGLAGVLSTQETQYF. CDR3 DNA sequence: TGTGCCAGCAGTGCCTTCGGACTAGCGGGGGTCCTAAGTACCCAAGAGACCCAGTACTTC.

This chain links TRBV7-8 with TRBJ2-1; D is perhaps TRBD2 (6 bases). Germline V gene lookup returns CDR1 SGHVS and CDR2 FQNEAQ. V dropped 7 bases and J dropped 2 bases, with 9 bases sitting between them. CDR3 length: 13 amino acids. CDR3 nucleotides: TGTGCCAGCACGTGGGGGGCCTACAATGAGCAGTTCTTC. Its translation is CASTWGAYNEQFF. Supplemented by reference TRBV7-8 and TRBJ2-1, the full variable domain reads GAGVSQSPRYKVAKRGQDVALRCDPISGHVSLFWYQQALGQGPEFLTYFQNEAQLDKSGLPSDRFFAERPEGSVSTLKIQRTQQEDSAVYLCASTWGAYNEQFFGPGTRLTVL.

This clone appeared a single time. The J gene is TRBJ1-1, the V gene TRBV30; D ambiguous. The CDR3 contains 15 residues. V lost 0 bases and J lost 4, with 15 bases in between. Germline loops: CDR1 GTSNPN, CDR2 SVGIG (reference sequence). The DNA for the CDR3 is TGTGCCTGGAGTGTATCTCCTCTGCGAGGCACTGAAGCTTTCTTT. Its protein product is CAWSVSPLRGTEAFF.

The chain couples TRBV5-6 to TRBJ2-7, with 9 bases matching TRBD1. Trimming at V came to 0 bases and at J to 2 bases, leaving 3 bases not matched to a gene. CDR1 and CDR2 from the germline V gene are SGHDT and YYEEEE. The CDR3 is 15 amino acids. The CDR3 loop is CASSLVGQGTYEQYF. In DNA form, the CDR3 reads TGTGCCAGCAGCTTGGTTGGACAGGGGACCTACGAGCAGTACTTC. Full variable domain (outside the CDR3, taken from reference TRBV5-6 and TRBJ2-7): DAGVTQSPTHLIKTRGQQVTLRCSPKSGHDTVSWYQQALGQGPQFIFQYYEEEERQRGNFPDRFSGHQFPNYSSELNVNALLLGDSALYLCASSLVGQGTYEQYFGPGTRLTVT.

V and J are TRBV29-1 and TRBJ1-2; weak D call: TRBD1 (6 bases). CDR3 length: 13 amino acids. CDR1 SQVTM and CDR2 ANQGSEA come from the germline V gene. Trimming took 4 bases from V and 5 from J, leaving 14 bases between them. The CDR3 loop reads CSVVGGGSYGYTF. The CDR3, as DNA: TGCAGCGTTGTTGGCGGGGGCTCATATGGCTACACCTTC.

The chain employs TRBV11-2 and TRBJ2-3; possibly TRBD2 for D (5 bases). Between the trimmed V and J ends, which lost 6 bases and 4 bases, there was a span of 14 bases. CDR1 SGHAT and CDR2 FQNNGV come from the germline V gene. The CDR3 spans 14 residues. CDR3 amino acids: CASRKLGMSDTQYF. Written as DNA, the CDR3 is TGTGCCAGCAGAAAACTAGGGATGTCAGATACGCAGTATTTT.

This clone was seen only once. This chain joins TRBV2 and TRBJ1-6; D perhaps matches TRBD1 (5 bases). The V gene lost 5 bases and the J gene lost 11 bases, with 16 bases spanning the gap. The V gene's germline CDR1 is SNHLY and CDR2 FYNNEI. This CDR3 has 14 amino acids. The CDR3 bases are TGTGCCAGCAGTTTACCAGGGTACGTGCCACCCCTCCACTTT. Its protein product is CASSLPGYVPPLHF. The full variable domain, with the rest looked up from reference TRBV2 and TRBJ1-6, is EPEVTQTPSHQVTQMGQEVILRCVPISNHLYFYWYRQILGQKVEFLVSFYNNEISEKSEIFDDQFSVERPDGSNFTLKIRSTKLEDSAMYFCASSLPGYVPPLHFGNGTRLTVT.

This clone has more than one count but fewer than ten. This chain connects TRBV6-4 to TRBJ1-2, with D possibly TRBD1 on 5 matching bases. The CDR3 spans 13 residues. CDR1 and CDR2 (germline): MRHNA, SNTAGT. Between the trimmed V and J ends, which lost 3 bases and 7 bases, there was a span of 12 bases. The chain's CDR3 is CASSESPQGGYTF. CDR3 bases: TGTGCCAGCAGTGAGAGCCCCCAGGGTGGCTACACCTTC.

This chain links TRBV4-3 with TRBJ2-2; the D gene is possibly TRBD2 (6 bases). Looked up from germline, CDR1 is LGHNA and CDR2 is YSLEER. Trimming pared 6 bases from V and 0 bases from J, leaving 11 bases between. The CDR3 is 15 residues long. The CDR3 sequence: CASRGREPNTGELFF. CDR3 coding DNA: TGCGCCAGCAGGGGGCGGGAACCGAACACCGGGGAGCTGTTTTTT.

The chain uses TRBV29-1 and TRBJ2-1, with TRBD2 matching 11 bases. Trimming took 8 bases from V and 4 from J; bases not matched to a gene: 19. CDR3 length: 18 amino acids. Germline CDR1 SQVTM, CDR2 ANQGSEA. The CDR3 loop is CSSRWGGLAGGPYNEQFF. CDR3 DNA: TGCAGCTCTCGCTGGGGCGGTCTAGCGGGGGGCCCTTACAATGAGCAGTTCTTC.

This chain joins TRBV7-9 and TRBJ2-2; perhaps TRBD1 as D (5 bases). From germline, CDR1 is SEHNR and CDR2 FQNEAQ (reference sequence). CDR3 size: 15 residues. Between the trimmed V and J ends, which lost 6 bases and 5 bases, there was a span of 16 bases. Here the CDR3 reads CASRPPGHLTGELFF. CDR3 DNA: TGTGCCAGCAGGCCCCCCGGACACCTAACCGGGGAGCTGTTTTTT.

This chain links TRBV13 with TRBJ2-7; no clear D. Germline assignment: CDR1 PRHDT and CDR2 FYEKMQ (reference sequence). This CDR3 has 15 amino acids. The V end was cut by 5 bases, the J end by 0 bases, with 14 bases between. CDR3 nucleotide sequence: TGTGCCAGCAGCAGTCCCGGTTACAGCTCCTACGAGCAGTACTTC. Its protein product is CASSSPGYSSYEQYF.

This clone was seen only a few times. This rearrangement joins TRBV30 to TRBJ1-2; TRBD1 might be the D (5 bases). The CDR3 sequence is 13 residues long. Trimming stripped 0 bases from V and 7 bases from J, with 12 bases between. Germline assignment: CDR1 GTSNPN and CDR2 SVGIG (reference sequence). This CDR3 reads CAWSVQGGAGYTF. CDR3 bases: TGTGCCTGGAGTGTACAAGGAGGGGCTGGCTACACCTTC.

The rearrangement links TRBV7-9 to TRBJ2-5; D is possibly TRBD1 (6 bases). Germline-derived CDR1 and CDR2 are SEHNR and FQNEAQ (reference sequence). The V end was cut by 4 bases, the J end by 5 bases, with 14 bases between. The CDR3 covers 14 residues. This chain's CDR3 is CASSSPGQAETQYF. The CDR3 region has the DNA TGTGCCAGCAGCTCACCGGGACAAGCGGAGACCCAGTACTTC.

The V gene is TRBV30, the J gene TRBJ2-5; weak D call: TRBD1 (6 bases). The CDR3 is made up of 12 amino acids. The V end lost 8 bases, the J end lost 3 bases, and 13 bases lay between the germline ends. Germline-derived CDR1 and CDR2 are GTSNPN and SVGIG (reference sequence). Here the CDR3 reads CARNSGEETQYF. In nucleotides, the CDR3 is TGTGCCCGAAATTCAGGGGAAGAGACCCAGTACTTC.

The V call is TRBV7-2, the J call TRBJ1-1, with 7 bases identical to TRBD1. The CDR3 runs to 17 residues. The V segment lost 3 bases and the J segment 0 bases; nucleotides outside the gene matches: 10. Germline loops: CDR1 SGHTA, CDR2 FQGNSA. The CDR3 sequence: CASSLLQGSLMNTEAFF. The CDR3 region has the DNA TGTGCCAGCAGCTTGCTACAGGGGAGTTTAATGAACACTGAAGCTTTCTTT.

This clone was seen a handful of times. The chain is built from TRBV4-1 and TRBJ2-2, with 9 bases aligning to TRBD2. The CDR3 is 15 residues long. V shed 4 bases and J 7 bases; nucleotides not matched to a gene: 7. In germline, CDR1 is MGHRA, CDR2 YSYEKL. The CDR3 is CASSPRGLASGELFF. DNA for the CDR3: TGCGCCAGCAGCCCTCGGGGACTAGCTAGCGGGGAGCTGTTTTTT.

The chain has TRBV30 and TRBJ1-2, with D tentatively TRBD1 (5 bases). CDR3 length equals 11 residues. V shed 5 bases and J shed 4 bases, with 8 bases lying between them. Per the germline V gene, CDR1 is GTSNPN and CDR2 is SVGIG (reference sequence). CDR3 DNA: TGTGCCTGGCTGGGGGGCTATGGCTACACCTTC. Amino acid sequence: CAWLGGYGYTF.